This TCR beta chain is from a study of response to subunit inactivated influenza vaccine. Study-level results: A suggestion made by the authors is that each seasonal influenza vaccination recruits few new T cells.

Per the germline V gene, CDR1 is DFQATT and CDR2 is SNEGSKA (reference sequence). This CDR3 contains 13 residues. The V and J ends lost 2 bases and 4 bases respectively, with 9 bases between them. This clonotype showed up just a few times. Its antigen is not known. TCRdb re-analysed the RT-PCR reads in MiXCR, keeping a single row per CDR3 protein. The sample consists of a few hundred thousand distinct CDR3 sequences, 14% of them appearing once. The sequencing used PBMCs from blood, collected 11 to 12 days after vaccination. This chain connects TRBV20-1 to TRBJ2-1; unclear D gene. This TCR was recovered from a man aged 45-65 years who received an inactivated influenza vaccine. Here the CDR3 reads CSARIPVYNEQFF. For the CDR3, the DNA is TGCAGTGCTAGAATCCCAGTTTACAATGAGCAGTTCTTC.